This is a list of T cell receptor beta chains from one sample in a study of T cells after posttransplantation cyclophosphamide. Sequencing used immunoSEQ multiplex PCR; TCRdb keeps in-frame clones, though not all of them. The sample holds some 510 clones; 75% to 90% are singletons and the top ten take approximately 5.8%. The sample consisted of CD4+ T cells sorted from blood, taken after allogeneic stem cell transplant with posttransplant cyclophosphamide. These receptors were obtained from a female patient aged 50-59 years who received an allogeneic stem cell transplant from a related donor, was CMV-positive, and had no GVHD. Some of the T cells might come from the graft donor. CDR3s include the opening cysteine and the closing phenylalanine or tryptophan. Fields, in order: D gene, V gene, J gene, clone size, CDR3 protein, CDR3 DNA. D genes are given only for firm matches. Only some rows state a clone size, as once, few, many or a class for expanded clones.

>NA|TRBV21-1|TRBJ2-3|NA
CASRGRVATVMQDTQYF
TGTGCCAGCAGGGGCCGAGTGGCTACAGTCATGCAAGATACGCAGTATTTT
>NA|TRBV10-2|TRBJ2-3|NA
CASSELGLSDTQYF
TGCGCCAGCAGTGAACTAGGATTATCAGATACGCAGTATTTT
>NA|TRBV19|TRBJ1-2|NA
CASSTPTAPLSRDYGYTF
TGTGCCAGTAGTACCCCGACAGCTCCGCTGTCCCGGGACTATGGCTACACCTTC
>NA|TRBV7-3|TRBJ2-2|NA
CASSSTSTGELFF
TGTGCCAGCAGCTCGACTTCCACCGGGGAGCTGTTTTTT
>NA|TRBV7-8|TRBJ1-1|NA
CASSLSGYERPGMKNTEAFF
TGTGCCAGCAGCTTAAGCGGGTACGAACGACCAGGGATGAAGAACACTGAAGCTTTCTTT
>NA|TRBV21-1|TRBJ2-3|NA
CASSKVDRDTDTQYF
TGTGCCAGCAGCAAAGTGGACAGGGACACAGATACGCAGTATTTT
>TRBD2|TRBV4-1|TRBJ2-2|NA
CASSPGLAENTGELFF
TGCGCCAGCAGCCCGGGACTAGCGGAGAACACCGGGGAGCTGTTTTTT
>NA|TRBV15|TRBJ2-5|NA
CVTSRDMTEETQYF
TGTGTCACCAGCAGAGATATGACAGAAGAGACCCAGTACTTC
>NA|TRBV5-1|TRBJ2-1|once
CASSPGGGSEQFF
TGCGCCAGCAGCCCCGGAGGTGGGTCGGAGCAGTTCTTC
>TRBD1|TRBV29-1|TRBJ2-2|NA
CSVEAPGGAGTGELFF
TGCAGCGTTGAAGCCCCAGGGGGCGCAGGCACCGGGGAGCTGTTTTTT
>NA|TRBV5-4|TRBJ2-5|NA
CASSLEVQIEETQYF
TGTGCCAGCAGCTTGGAAGTGCAGATCGAAGAGACCCAGTACTTC
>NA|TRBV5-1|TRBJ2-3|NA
CASSSTPSSRTDTQYF
TGCGCCAGCAGCTCAACCCCATCCAGTCGCACAGATACGCAGTATTTT
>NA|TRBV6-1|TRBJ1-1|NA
CASKTSGTNTEAFF
TGTGCCAGCAAAACTTCAGGCACAAACACTGAAGCTTTCTTT
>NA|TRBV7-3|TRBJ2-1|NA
CASSLSPGLNEQFF
TGTGCCAGCAGCTTAAGCCCAGGGCTCAATGAGCAGTTCTTC
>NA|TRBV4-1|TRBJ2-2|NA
CASSQAWGQDTGELFF
TGCGCCAGCAGCCAGGCTTGGGGGCAGGACACCGGGGAGCTGTTTTTT